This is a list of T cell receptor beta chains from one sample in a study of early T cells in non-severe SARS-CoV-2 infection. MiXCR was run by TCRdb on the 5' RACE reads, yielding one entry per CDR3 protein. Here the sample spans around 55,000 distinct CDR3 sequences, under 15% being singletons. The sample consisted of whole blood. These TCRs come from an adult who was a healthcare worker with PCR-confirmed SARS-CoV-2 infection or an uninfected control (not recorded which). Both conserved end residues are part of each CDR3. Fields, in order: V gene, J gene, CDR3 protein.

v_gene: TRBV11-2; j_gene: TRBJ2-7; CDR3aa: CASSSGQGYEQYF
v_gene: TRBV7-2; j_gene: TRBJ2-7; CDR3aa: CASSLNQGLEQYF
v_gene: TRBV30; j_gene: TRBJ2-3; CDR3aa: CAWSVRRASVATDTQYF
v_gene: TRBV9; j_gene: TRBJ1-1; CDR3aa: CASSAGARNTEAFF
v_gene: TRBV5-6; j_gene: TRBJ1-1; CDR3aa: CASSLIVGAEAFF
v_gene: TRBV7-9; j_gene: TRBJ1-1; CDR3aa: CASSLYQAGDTEAFF
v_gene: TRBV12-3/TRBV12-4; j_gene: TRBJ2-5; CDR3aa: CASRSSGETQYF
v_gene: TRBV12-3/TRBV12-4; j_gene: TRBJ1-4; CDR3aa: CASSLGGRQGLREEKLFF
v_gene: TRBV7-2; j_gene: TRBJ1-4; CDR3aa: CASRSGQGPRGKLFF
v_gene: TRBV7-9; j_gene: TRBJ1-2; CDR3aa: CASSLHSRGDGYTF
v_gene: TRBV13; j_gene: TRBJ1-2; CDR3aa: CASSFGQGGSSGGYTF
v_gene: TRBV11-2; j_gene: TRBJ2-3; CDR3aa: CASSPTGGGYTQYF
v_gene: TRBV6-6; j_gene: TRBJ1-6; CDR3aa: CASSQSDRPLIYNSPLHF
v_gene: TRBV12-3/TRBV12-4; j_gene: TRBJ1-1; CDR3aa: CASSPGGRSNTEAFF
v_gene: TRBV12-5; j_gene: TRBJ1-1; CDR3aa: CASGLVGQGARNTEAFF
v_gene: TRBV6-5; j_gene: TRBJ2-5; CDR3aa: CASSYSDLQETQYF
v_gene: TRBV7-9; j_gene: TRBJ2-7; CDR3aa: CASSLGGSAYEQYF
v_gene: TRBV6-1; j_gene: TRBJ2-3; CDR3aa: CASQRTSTDTQYF
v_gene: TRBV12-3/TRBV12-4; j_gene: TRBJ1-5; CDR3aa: CASSLGGSNQPQHF
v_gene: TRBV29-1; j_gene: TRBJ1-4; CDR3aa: CSGRGQGGEKLFF
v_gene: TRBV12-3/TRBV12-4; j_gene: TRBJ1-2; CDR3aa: CASSSFPGGYTF
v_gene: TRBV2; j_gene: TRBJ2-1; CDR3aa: CASSEKGSSYNEQFF
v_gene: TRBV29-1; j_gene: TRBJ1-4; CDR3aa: CSVDGEKLFF
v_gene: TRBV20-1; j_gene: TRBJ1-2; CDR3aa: CSARDPDRGDYGYTF
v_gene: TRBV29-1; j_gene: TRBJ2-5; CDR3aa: CSDTLGETQYF
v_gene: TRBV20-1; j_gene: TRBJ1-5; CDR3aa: CSALPLSLNQPQHF
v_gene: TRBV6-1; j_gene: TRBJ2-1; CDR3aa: CASNSYNEQFF
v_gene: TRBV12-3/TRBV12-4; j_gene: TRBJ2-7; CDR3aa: CASSLSGGFAYEQYF
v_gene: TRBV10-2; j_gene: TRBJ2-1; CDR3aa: CASSESWAGAVNEQFF
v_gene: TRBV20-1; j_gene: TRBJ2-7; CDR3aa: CSAPKGEAYEQYF
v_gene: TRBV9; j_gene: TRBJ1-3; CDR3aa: CASSSIGGTASGNTIYF
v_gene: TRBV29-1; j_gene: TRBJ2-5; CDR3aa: CSVRTGGETQYF
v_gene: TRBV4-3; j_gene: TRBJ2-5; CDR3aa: CASSQEMVRGQRQETQYF
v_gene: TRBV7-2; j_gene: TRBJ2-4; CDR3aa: CASSPGGQGRKNIQYF
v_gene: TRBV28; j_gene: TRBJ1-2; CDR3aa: CASSSGGQGSGYTF
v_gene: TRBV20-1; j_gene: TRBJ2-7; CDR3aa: CSARGTSGGSYEQYF
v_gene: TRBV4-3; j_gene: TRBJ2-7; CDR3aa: CASSQHGQVVGEQYF
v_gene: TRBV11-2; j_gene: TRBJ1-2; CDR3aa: CASSLEGGLLYGYTF
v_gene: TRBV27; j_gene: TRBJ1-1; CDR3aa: CASSSHVTGSMRVEAFF
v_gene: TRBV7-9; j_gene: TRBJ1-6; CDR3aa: CASSLRPGQRRNVDNSPLHF
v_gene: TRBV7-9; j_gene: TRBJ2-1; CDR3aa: CASSYTTDSYNEQFF
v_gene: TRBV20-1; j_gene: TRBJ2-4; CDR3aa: CSAPREGGNIRYF
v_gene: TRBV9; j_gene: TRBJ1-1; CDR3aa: CASQKVGSPDAFF
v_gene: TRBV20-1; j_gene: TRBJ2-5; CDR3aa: CSARSGVETQYF
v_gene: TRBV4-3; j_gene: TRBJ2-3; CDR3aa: CASSQEWSATDTQYF